This TCR beta chain was profiled in a study of HIV-infected patients and healthy controls (dated by TCRdb to between 2014 and 2016). For this chain, trimming is 7 bases at the V end and 2 bases at the J end, and the number of junction bases without a gene match is 3. Including cysteine and phenylalanine, the CDR3 has 13 amino acids. CDR3 DNA is the only sequence kept; it has 39 bases, read in frame from the first base. The germline V gene (reference sequence) yields DFQATT for CDR1 and SNEGSKA for CDR2. This clonotype has more than one count but fewer than ten. What antigen it recognizes has not been identified. Nothing much larger sits one base from this clone, and base qualities are not available. Library generation was performed with 5' RACE. The listed sequencing device is Illumina MiSeq. Starting from the raw public reads, TCRdb applied fastp trimming at Q25, assembled clones with MiXCR and retained in-frame beta chains. All rows with the same CDR3 protein become a single entry with the most common DNA and genes. The sample table lists some 67,000 distinct CDR3 sequences, about 17% of them with a count of one. Approximately 5% of the sample is in the top ten clones.

Sequencing used CD4+ T cells from blood. The receptor chain draws on TRBV20-1 and TRBJ2-3; TRBD2 lines up with 10 middle nucleotides. This sequence was found in a human donor in good health. This receptor has the CDR3 CSVSGGATDTQYF. The sequence in DNA is TGCAGTGTGAGCGGGGGGGCCACAGATACGCAGTATTTT.